This T cell receptor beta chain was identified in a study of post-analysis software for immune sequencing data. CDR3 length: 15 amino acids. J was trimmed by 5 bases and V by 6 bases; bases with no gene match: 9. CDR1 and CDR2 (germline): ENHRY, SYGVKD. Whole-study results and caveats: Significantly lower normalized Chao1 diversity was found in patients with multiple sclerosis relative to controls. Five TRBV segments occurring more often in patients than controls included TRBV5-6, TRBV5-1 and TRBV20-1.

This clonotype has just a few counts. Antigen: not known. The TCR beta cDNA libraries carried unique molecular identifiers. The T cell input of roughly 0.95 to 10 million gave around 450,000 cDNA molecules. TCRdb independently ran MiXCR on the PCR reads; one entry per CDR3 protein. The data contain roughly 600,000 distinct CDR3 sequences, 44% of them singletons. This chain uses TRBV10-3 with TRBJ2-3; TRBD2 matches 9 bases. The receptor's source is a girl between 10 and 17 years old with multiple sclerosis. Sequenced input: blood. The DNA of the CDR3 is TGTGCCATCAGGACGACTAGCGGTCCCGGAGATACGCAGTATTTT. Amino acid sequence: CAIRTTSGPGDTQYF.